Shown below are 8 T cell receptor beta chains from a single sample sequenced in a study of cytomegalovirus exposure and HLA in healthy donors (dated by TCRdb to between 2016 and 2019). Receptor amplification or capture employed the immunoSEQ multiplex PCR assay. TCRdb took this table from immuneACCESS and kept in-frame rearrangements with V and J called. Such tables lack part of the clones; where checked against another copy, unresolved V genes explain under half of the gap, and the rest is unexplained. Across this sample there are some 250,000 clones, with 70% to 90% seen only once. In total, the top ten clones hold over 0.95% of the sample. The specimen sequenced was PBMCs. The receptors originated from a woman aged 25 to 39 in good health and CMV-seropositive.

CDR3 nucleotide sequence: TGTGCCATCAGTGGGACAGGGAAGTCCTTGAACACTGAAGCTTTCTTT. It is translated as CAISGTGKSLNTEAFF. The rearrangement links TRBV10-3 to TRBJ1-1, with 8 bases matching TRBD1. CDR1 is ENHRY, CDR2 SYGVKD, per germline. V was pared by 4 bases and J by 0 bases, with 7 bases of the junction left unmatched. This CDR3 region has 16 residues.

The V and J genes are TRBV5-1 and TRBJ1-1, with 8 bases that match TRBD1. The V gene's germline CDR1 is SGHRS and CDR2 YFSETQ. CDR3 size: 16 residues. J was trimmed by 0 bases and V by 4 bases; bases with no gene match: 8. The CDR3 region is CASSPLDRALNTEAFF. CDR3 in DNA: TGCGCCAGCAGCCCCTTGGACAGGGCTTTGAACACTGAAGCTTTCTTT. The variable domain in full, completed from reference TRBV5-1 and TRBJ1-1, reads KAGVTQTPRYLIKTRGQQVTLSCSPISGHRSVSWYQQTPGQGLQFLFEYFSETQRNKGNFPGRFSGRQFSNSRSEMNVSTLELGDSALYLCASSPLDRALNTEAFFGQGTRLTVV.

This clone was counted a few times. V is TRBV6-7 and J is TRBJ1-2; D is possibly TRBD1 (6 bases). TRBV6-7 is an ORF, and what it does is uncertain. Trimming stripped 7 bases from V and 0 bases from J, with 9 bases between. The CDR3 spans 13 residues. The CDR3 loop is CASNRASNYGYTF. CDR3 DNA: TGTGCCAGCAACAGGGCCTCTAACTATGGCTACACCTTC.

The CDR3 loop reads CASSLGAAVTDTQYF. The CDR3, as DNA: TGTGCCAGCAGCTTAGGGGCAGCGGTCACAGATACGCAGTATTTT. The chain recombines TRBV7-9 with TRBJ2-3, with a possible D match to TRBD2 (5 bases). This CDR3 comprises 15 residues. In germline, CDR1 is SEHNR, CDR2 FQNEAQ (reference sequence). Trimming removed 1 base from V and 2 bases from J, with 10 bases in between.

This clone is a singleton in its sample. V is TRBV4-2 and J is TRBJ2-6; 8 bases line up with TRBD2. Germline V gives CDR1 LGHNA, CDR2 YNFKEQ. The length of the CDR3 is 16 residues. V shed 5 bases, J shed 1 base, and the junction held 4 bases outside the gene matches. CDR3 coding DNA: TGTGCCAGCAGCGTCGGGGGGGGTTCTGGGGCCAACGTCCTGACTTTC. Protein product: CASSVGGGSGANVLTF.

The chain is built from TRBV2 and TRBJ1-5, with a possible D match to TRBD1 (6 bases). Looked up from germline, CDR1 is SNHLY and CDR2 is FYNNEI. Trimming shortened V by 3 bases and J by 2 bases, and 17 bases separated the two germline ends. This CDR3 is built from 17 residues. For the CDR3, the DNA is TGTGCCAGCAGTGATGGGCAGGAAGGGGGGGGCAATCAGCCCCAGCATTTT. The encoded protein is CASSDGQEGGGNQPQHF.

The chain links TRBV11-3 to TRBJ2-7, with D tentatively TRBD2 (5 bases). V lost 0 bases to trimming and J lost 6 bases, with 12 bases between them. CDR1 is SGHNT, CDR2 YENEEA, per germline. The CDR3 covers 14 residues. The chain's CDR3 is CASSLDGYGGEQYF. The CDR3 DNA is TGTGCCAGCAGCTTAGATGGGTACGGAGGCGAGCAGTACTTC.

The V call is TRBV28, the J call TRBJ2-3, with D tentatively TRBD2 (6 bases). Trimming took 2 bases from V and 2 from J, leaving 8 bases between them. The CDR3 has 14 amino acids. CDR1 is MDHEN and CDR2 is SYDVKM in the germline V gene. For the CDR3, the DNA is TGTGCCAGCAGTTTAGCGGGAATCACAGATACGCAGTATTTT. Translated: CASSLAGITDTQYF.